The clone carrying this T cell receptor (beta chain) was detected only once. Its antigen is not known. Sample time point: week 35, safety follow-up. Vaccinated patients received 300 ug of mutant IDH1 20-mer peptide per dose, with topical imiquimod. The data originate from a study of a mutant IDH1 vaccine in newly diagnosed glioma. At the level of the study: The first vaccination came 4-6 weeks after radiotherapy alone, or with temozolomide cycles.

Some clones are missing from TCRdb's copy, which holds only in-frame ones; the method was immunoSEQ multiplex PCR. This sample carries approximately 47,000 clones, around nine tenths of them seen once, and the ten largest clones take under 7.5%. Germline values: CDR1 SGHVS, CDR2 FNYEAQ. Trimming left V 5 bases short and J 0 bases short, with 14 bases between. CDR3 length equals 15 residues. The sequencing here drew on PBMCs, taken from a glioma patient whose treatment included an IDH1 peptide vaccine. This TCR was sampled from a woman aged 35 to 49 with glioma. The V gene is TRBV7-6, the J gene TRBJ2-7; D not certain. CDR3 nucleotide sequence: TGTGCCAGCAGCCCAGAAGGGCGGAGCTCCTACGAGCAGTACTTC. This encodes CASSPEGRSSYEQYF.